These T cell receptor beta chains were read from a single sample in a study of OX40 agonist ivuxolimab in advanced cancers. Sequencing used immunoSEQ multiplex PCR; TCRdb keeps in-frame clones, though not all of them. This sample has 45,000 or so clones, with roughly 90% found just once. The sequencing used CD4+ or CD8+ T cells sorted from blood, collected in a trial of the OX40 agonist ivuxolimab. Receptors originate from an adult with an advanced solid tumor such as melanoma, head and neck, liver or kidney cancer. CDR3s leave out the opening cysteine and the closing phenylalanine or tryptophan. The size entry is marked missing in some rows and otherwise reads once, few, many or a size class.

J: TRBJ2-3; length: 14; size: once; V: TRBV10-3; CDR3: ATTPVDQRITDTQY
J: TRBJ2-3; length: 13; size: -; V: TRBV7-3; CDR3: ASSSTGQGTDTQY
J: TRBJ2-3; length: 14; size: -; V: TRBV29-1; CDR3: SVEQGTGTSTDTQY
J: TRBJ2-3; length: 10; size: -; V: TRBV19; CDR3: ASSPTTDTQY
J: TRBJ2-4; length: 12; size: -; V: TRBV30; CDR3: AWSLGRRPNIQY
J: TRBJ1-2; length: 12; size: -; V: TRBV4-2; CDR3: ASSQRTATAGYT
J: TRBJ1-5; length: 12; size: -; V: TRBV7-2; CDR3: ASSTTGNGQPQH
J: -; length: 9; size: -; V: TRBV9; CDR3: ASSVVGEQY
J: TRBJ2-7; length: 12; size: -; V: TRBV29-1; CDR3: SVTPGTGDYEQY
J: TRBJ2-3; length: 14; size: once; V: TRBV5-4; CDR3: ASSPPRTGVAYTQY
J: TRBJ1-1; length: 12; size: -; V: TRBV6-5; CDR3: ASIPTGRGTEAF
J: TRBJ2-5; length: 13; size: -; V: TRBV7-9; CDR3: ASSVGRGAQETQY
J: TRBJ2-2; length: 17; size: -; V: TRBV7-8; CDR3: ASSWGSGREGRRTGELF
J: TRBJ2-1; length: 13; size: -; V: TRBV29-1; CDR3: SVARQASSYNEQF